This T cell receptor (beta chain) was recovered during a study of long-term antiretroviral therapy in people with HIV. Study outcomes and limitations: ART was followed by higher diversity that remained below transplant donor controls. Within the repertoire, clones expanded before ART were dominant at all time points.

As regards this clone: The target antigen is unknown.

Treatment locations for all participants with HIV were in the United States. Samples held about 0.95-11 million cryopreserved PBMC before DNA extraction. This CDR3 spans 15 amino acids. Germline V lookup: CDR1 MGHRA, CDR2 YSYEKL. Deletions cut 1 base from V and 5 bases from J, with 15 bases between. The immunoSEQ assay was v3.0, run at survey level. Repertoires were generated with immunoSEQ multiplex PCR, while TCRdb's copy carries only in-frame clones and drops some. Among about 33,000 clones listed, approximately 80% were seen once. The gene calls are TRBV4-1 and TRBJ2-7; tentatively, D is TRBD1 (6 bases). This clonotype originated in a woman aged 50 to 60 with HIV. The sequencing used unsorted PBMCs, collected 2 years after starting antiretroviral therapy. The CDR3 loop is CASSQVYDRWNEQYV. The CDR3 DNA sequence: TGCGCCAGCAGCCAAGTGTATGACAGGTGGAACGAGCAGTACGTC.